This T cell receptor beta chain is drawn from a study of blood T cells in healthy people across ages. Study conclusions and caveats: Age showed a roughly linear inverse relationship with TCR beta diversity per million T cells. Long-lived donors exceeded aged donors in naive CD4+ cells and diversity.

The total RNA that was extracted per sample amounted to at least 5 micrograms. Alongside a J-beta primer mix, a sample-barcoded 5' primer served in a second PCR lasting about 6 to 11 cycles. A tag from a template-switch adaptor with 12 random nucleotides marked each cDNA molecule. TCRdb re-derived calls from the 5' RACE reads in MiXCR, one entry per CDR3 protein. Of roughly 800,000 distinct CDR3 sequences listed, roughly 64% are singletons. This clonotype has just a few counts. The antigen is undetermined. This clonotype was sampled from a man aged 25-45 years in good health. Source material: blood.

For the CDR3, the DNA is TGCAGTGCCCCGGGGCTCGGCCCCTACGAGCAGTACTTC. This sequence encodes CSAPGLGPYEQYF. The chain is built from TRBV20-1 and TRBJ2-7; D may correspond to TRBD1 or TRBD2 (5 bases each). The V gene lost 6 bases and the J gene lost 2 bases, with 14 bases spanning the gap. The CDR3 extends over 13 amino acids. Germline V gives CDR1 DFQATT, CDR2 SNEGSKA (reference sequence).